The 17 T cell receptor beta chains below come from one sample, sequenced in a study of blood T cell repertoires in COVID-19. Clones were read by immunoSEQ multiplex PCR, and TCRdb kept only the in-frame ones, dropping some. The sample includes approximately 270,000 clones, 91% of them seen just once. Sequenced sample: PBMCs or T cells enriched from blood (not recorded which). The source of these receptors is a human donor in a cohort exposed to, infected with or recovered from COVID-19 (not recorded which). The donor label of this sample is uncertain.

This clone came up a few times. The chain has TRBV24-1 and TRBJ1-5; D call uncertain. Trimming took 7 bases from V and 7 from J, leaving 13 bases between them. In germline, CDR1 is KGHDR, CDR2 SFDVKD. This CDR3 comprises 13 residues. As DNA, the CDR3 is TGTGCCACCAGCCGCAGTCTGGGCCAGCCCCAGCATTTT. As protein: CATSRSLGQPQHF.

The genes are TRBV5-1 and TRBJ2-7, with TRBD2 identical over 10 bases. The CDR3 totals 17 residues. The V and J ends lost 0 bases and 5 bases, in that order; junction bases with no gene match: 11. Germline values: CDR1 SGHRS, CDR2 YFSETQ. The DNA for the CDR3 is TGCGCCAGCAGCTTGGAACTAGCGGGGATTAGGCGTAACGAGCAGTACTTC. It specifies CASSLELAGIRRNEQYF.

The rearrangement links TRBV9 to TRBJ1-4; D gene unclear. Germline V gene lookup returns CDR1 SGDLS and CDR2 YYNGEE. This CDR3 has 14 residues. Trimming removed 0 bases from V and 3 bases from J, with 6 bases in between. CDR3: CASSVGRANEKLFF. The DNA of the CDR3 is TGTGCCAGCAGCGTAGGGAGAGCTAATGAAAAACTGTTTTTT.

The chain recombines TRBV4-1 with TRBJ2-1; TRBD2 aligns across 11 bases. Germline V CDR1 and CDR2: MGHRA, YSYEKL. CDR3 length equals 16 residues. Trimming removed 6 bases from V and 4 bases from J; junction bases left unmatched: 8. The CDR3: CASRHITSGGYNEQFF. DNA of the CDR3: TGCGCCAGCAGGCACATAACTAGCGGGGGATACAATGAGCAGTTCTTC.

In its sample, this clone was seen once. This sequence joins TRBV4-1 and TRBJ2-1; D gene uncertain. The CDR3 totals 13 residues. The germline V gene has CDR1 MGHRA and CDR2 YSYEKL. V was clipped by 4 bases and J by 12 bases, with 16 bases between them. The CDR3 DNA is TGCGCCAGCAGCCCATCGTCCTTACAATCGCAGTTCTTC. It codes for CASSPSSLQSQFF.

V and J are TRBV4-1 and TRBJ1-4; 8 bases are shared with TRBD1. The CDR3 consists of 14 residues. V shed 4 bases and J 8 bases; nucleotides not matched to a gene: 6. Germline values: CDR1 MGHRA, CDR2 YSYEKL. CDR3: CASSRQGAGEKLFF. In DNA, the CDR3 is TGCGCCAGCAGCCGCCAGGGGGCAGGCGAAAAACTGTTTTTT.

This chain uses TRBV7-2 with TRBJ1-3; 7 nucleotides line up with TRBD1. The CDR3 is made up of 16 amino acids. With V trimmed by 5 bases and J by 4 bases, 11 bases remained unmatched. CDR1 and CDR2 (germline): SGHTA, FQGNSA. DNA for the CDR3: TGTGCCAGCAGCCGTGACAGGGTGGGTTCAGGAAACACCATATATTTT. It translates to CASSRDRVGSGNTIYF.

This clone showed up just once. Other DNA sequences of this sample code for an identical CDR3. J is TRBJ2-7 and V is TRBV27; TRBD1 is a possible D gene (5 bases). The V gene lost 3 bases and the J gene lost 4 bases, with 10 bases spanning the gap. CDR1 and CDR2 (germline): MNHEY, SMNVEV (reference sequence). This CDR3 is built from 13 residues. CDR3 residues: CASSFQGAYEQYF. The CDR3 coding sequence is TGTGCCAGCAGTTTCCAGGGCGCTTACGAGCAGTACTTC.

This chain links TRBV5-4 with TRBJ2-7; 16 nucleotides line up with TRBD2. CDR1 is SGHNT and CDR2 is YYREEE in the germline V gene (reference sequence). J was trimmed by 4 bases and V by 7 bases; bases with no gene match: 2. This CDR3 region has 14 residues. Here the CDR3 DNA reads TGTGCCAGCGGGACTAGCGGGGGGGCGTACGAGCAGTACTTC. Amino acids: CASGTSGGAYEQYF.

The V and J genes are TRBV4-2 and TRBJ2-7, with D maybe TRBD1 (6 bases). The CDR3 extends over 14 amino acids. Trimming removed 0 bases at V and 4 bases at J, with 10 bases between. Germline assignment: CDR1 LGHNA and CDR2 YNFKEQ. For the CDR3, the DNA is TGTGCCAGCAGCCAAGAAAACAGGGCTTACGAGCAGTACTTC. It encodes CASSQENRAYEQYF.

This chain connects TRBV25-1 to TRBJ1-2; D is uncertain. The CDR3 consists of 10 residues. From germline, CDR1 is MGHDK and CDR2 SYGVNS. The V and J ends lost 8 bases and 8 bases respectively, with 9 bases between them. The CDR3 region is CASHSEGYTF. CDR3 bases: TGTGCCAGCCACTCGGAGGGCTACACCTTC.

The V and J genes are TRBV5-1 and TRBJ2-3; 10 bases match TRBD2. Trimming at V came to 0 bases and at J to 4 bases, leaving 5 bases not matched to a gene. The CDR3 totals 16 residues. CDR1 is SGHRS and CDR2 is YFSETQ in the germline V gene. CDR3 sequence (DNA): TGCGCCAGCAGCTTGGAGCTAGCGGGGGAGGCAGATACGCAGTATTTT. Translating gives CASSLELAGEADTQYF. Complete variable domain (other parts from reference TRBV5-1 and TRBJ2-3): KAGVTQTPRYLIKTRGQQVTLSCSPISGHRSVSWYQQTPGQGLQFLFEYFSETQRNKGNFPGRFSGRQFSNSRSEMNVSTLELGDSALYLCASSLELAGEADTQYFGPGTRLTVL.

The rearrangement joins TRBV6-4 to TRBJ1-2, with 11 bases lining up with TRBD1. Trimming cost V 7 bases and J 6 bases; bases outside gene matches: 13. Per the germline V gene, CDR1 is MRHNA and CDR2 is SNTAGT. The CDR3 spans 16 residues. The CDR3 region is CASTGRGTGGSDGYTF. The CDR3 DNA follows: TGTGCCAGCACCGGAAGGGGGACAGGGGGGAGCGATGGCTACACCTTC.

The chain has TRBV6-5 and TRBJ2-7, with a tentative D call TRBD1 (6 bases). There are 14 residues in the CDR3. Germline V gives CDR1 MNHEY, CDR2 SVGAGI. Trimming removed 0 bases at V and 2 bases at J, with 8 bases between. The CDR3 region is CASSYSNRAYEQYF. DNA for the CDR3: TGTGCCAGCAGTTACTCGAACAGGGCCTACGAGCAGTACTTC.

The chain combines TRBV28 with TRBJ1-2; D remains ambiguous. Germline V gives CDR1 MDHEN, CDR2 SYDVKM. V shed 4 bases and J shed 3 bases, with 15 bases lying between them. The CDR3 length is 15 residues. For the CDR3, the DNA is TGTGCCAGCAGTTCCTTTTTTGGGCCAGACTATGGCTACACCTTC. Translation: CASSSFFGPDYGYTF.

With respect to this clone: The sample carries other DNA sequences with the same CDR3. The CDR3 DNA sequence: TGTGCCAGCAGCTTAGGGGGAGGGAATTCACCCCTCCACTTT. It yields the protein CASSLGGGNSPLHF. The chain recombines TRBV13 with TRBJ1-6, with D uncertain. V gave up 0 bases and J gave up 7 bases, with 7 bases separating them. The CDR3 length is 14 residues. From germline, CDR1 is PRHDT and CDR2 FYEKMQ (reference sequence).

V usage is TRBV25-1 and J usage is TRBJ1-1; D call uncertain. This CDR3 is built from 13 residues. The germline V gene has CDR1 MGHDK and CDR2 SYGVNS. V was pared by 0 bases and J by 3 bases, with 5 bases between. Here the CDR3 DNA reads TGTGCCAGCAGTGAATATTCGGACACTGAAGCTTTCTTT. The encoded protein is CASSEYSDTEAFF.